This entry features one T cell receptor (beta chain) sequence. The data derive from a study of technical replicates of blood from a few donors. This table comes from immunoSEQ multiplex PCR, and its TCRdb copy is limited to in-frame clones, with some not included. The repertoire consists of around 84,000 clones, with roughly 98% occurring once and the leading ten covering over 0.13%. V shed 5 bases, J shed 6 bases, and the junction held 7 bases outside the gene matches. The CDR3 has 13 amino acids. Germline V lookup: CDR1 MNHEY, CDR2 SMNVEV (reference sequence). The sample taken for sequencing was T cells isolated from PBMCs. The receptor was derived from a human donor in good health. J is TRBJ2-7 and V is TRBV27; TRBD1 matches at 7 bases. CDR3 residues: CASSLRTGGEQYF. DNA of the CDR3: TGTGCCAGCAGTCTACGGACAGGTGGCGAGCAGTACTTC.